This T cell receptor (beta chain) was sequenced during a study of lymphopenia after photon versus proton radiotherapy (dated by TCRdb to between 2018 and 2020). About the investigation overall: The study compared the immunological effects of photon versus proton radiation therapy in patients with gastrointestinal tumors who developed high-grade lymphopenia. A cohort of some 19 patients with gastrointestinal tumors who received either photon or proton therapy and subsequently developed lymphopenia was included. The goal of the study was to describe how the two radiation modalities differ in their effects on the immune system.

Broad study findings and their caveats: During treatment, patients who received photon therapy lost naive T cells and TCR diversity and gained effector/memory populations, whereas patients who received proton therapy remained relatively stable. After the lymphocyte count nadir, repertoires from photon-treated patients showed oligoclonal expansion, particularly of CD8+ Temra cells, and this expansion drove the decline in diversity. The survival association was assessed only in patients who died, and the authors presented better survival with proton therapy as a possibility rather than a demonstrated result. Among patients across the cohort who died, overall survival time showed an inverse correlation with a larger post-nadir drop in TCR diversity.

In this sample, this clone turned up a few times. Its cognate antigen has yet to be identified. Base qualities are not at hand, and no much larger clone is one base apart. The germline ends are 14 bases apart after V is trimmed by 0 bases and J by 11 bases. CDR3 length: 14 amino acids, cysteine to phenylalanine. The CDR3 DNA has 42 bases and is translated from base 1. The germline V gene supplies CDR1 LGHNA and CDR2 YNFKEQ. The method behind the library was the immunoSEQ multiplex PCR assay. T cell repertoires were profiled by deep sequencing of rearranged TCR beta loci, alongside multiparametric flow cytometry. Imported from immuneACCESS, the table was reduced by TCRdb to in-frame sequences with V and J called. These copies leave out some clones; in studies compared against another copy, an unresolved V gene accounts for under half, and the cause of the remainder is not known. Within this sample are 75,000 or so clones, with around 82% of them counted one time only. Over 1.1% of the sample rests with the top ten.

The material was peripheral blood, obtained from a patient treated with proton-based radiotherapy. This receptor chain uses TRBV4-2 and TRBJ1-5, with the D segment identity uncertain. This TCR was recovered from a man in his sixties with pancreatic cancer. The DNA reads TGTGCCAGCAGCCAAGATCTGGGCAATTCGGCCCAGCATTTT. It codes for CASSQDLGNSAQHF.